The 23 T cell receptor beta chains given below trace back to one sample, sequenced in a study of graft-versus-host responses after intestinal transplantation. Repertoires were generated with immunoSEQ multiplex PCR, while TCRdb's copy carries only in-frame clones and drops some. Counted here are some 120,000 clones, about 92% occurring once; the ten biggest clones make up approximately 0.22%. For these TCRs, the target antigens are not known. The sequenced sample was unstimulated CD4+ T cells sorted from spleen or lymph node cells, obtained before transplant. The receptors here all came from a human donor who was the organ donor for an intestinal transplant.

This clone was picked up a small number of times. This sequence joins TRBV5-1 and TRBJ2-4; D call uncertain. Germline V gene data show CDR1 as SGHRS and CDR2 as YFSETQ. The V end was cut by 4 bases, the J end by 0 bases, with 8 bases between. The CDR3 runs to 14 residues. CDR3 bases: TGCGCCAGCAGCCTAACCATAGCCAAAAACATTCAGTACTTC. Translating gives CASSLTIAKNIQYF.

The chain couples TRBV29-1 to TRBJ1-1; tentatively, D is TRBD1 (5 bases). The CDR3 contains 13 residues. V was shortened by 4 bases and J by 11 bases, with 20 bases between the two germline ends. Germline CDR1 is SQVTM and CDR2 is ANQGSEA. The CDR3 spells CSVGAYSGREAFF. The CDR3 DNA reads TGCAGCGTTGGAGCCTATTCGGGACGGGAGGCTTTCTTT. The whole variable domain, filled in from reference TRBV29-1 and TRBJ1-1, reads SAVISQKPSRDICQRGTSLTIQCQVDSQVTMMFWYRQQPGQSLTLIATANQGSEATYESGFVIDKFPISRPNLTFSTLTVSNMSPEDSSIYLCSVGAYSGREAFFGQGTRLTVV.

The rearrangement uses TRBV2 and TRBJ1-1; 8 bases are shared with TRBD1. CDR1 and CDR2 (germline): SNHLY, FYNNEI. V was clipped by 6 bases and J by 0 bases; unmatched bases: 3. The CDR3 contains 14 residues. For the CDR3, the DNA is TGTGCCAGCAGGCGGGACAGGATGAACACTGAAGCTTTCTTT. Protein product: CASRRDRMNTEAFF.

The chain combines TRBV5-8 with TRBJ2-3, with TRBD2 matching over 15 bases. The junction had 8 bases not matched to a gene; V was cut back by 0 bases and J by 6 bases. The germline V gene has CDR1 SGHTS and CDR2 YDEGEE. This CDR3 contains 18 residues. The CDR3, as DNA: TGTGCCAGCAGCTTGGGAGGACTAGCGGGAGGGCGTGGTGATACGCAGTATTTT. Amino acid sequence: CASSLGGLAGGRGDTQYF.

The V and J genes are TRBV29-1 and TRBJ2-5; 11 bases map to TRBD2. Germline V gives CDR1 SQVTM, CDR2 ANQGSEA. This CDR3 comprises 14 residues. V lost 4 bases and J lost 3; bases outside the gene matches: 4. Written as DNA, the CDR3 is TGCAGCGTTGCCAGTAGCGGGAGGGAAGAGACCCAGTACTTC. Translation: CSVASSGREETQYF. The entire variable domain, with the rest obtained from reference TRBV29-1 and TRBJ2-5, is as follows: SAVISQKPSRDICQRGTSLTIQCQVDSQVTMMFWYRQQPGQSLTLIATANQGSEATYESGFVIDKFPISRPNLTFSTLTVSNMSPEDSSIYLCSVASSGREETQYFGPGTRLLVL.

This clone was seen only once. The rearrangement uses TRBV5-1 and TRBJ2-2; TRBD1 is a possible D gene (6 bases). The V gene's germline CDR1 is SGHRS and CDR2 YFSETQ. The CDR3 covers 16 residues. The V and J ends lost 0 bases and 5 bases respectively, with 14 bases between them. DNA for the CDR3: TGCGCCAGCAGCTTGGACGGGACAATAGCTACCGGGGAGCTGTTTTTT. Translating gives CASSLDGTIATGELFF.

J is TRBJ2-5 and V is TRBV7-2; D uncertain. Trimming left V 3 bases short and J 4 bases short, with 9 bases between. Germline V gene data show CDR1 as SGHTA and CDR2 as FQGNSA. This CDR3 contains 13 residues. The CDR3 protein is CASSLGLVETQYF. The CDR3 DNA reads as TGTGCCAGCAGCTTGGGCCTAGTAGAGACCCAGTACTTC.

This chain joins TRBV5-1 and TRBJ2-3; D ambiguous. Deletions cut 1 base from V and 2 bases from J, with 11 bases between. Germline CDR1 and CDR2: SGHRS and YFSETQ. The CDR3 extends over 15 amino acids. The CDR3 sequence: CASSLMSSNTDTQYF. DNA for the CDR3: TGCGCCAGCAGCTTGATGTCGAGTAACACAGATACGCAGTATTTT.

The chain combines TRBV30 with TRBJ1-1; D remains unclear. Germline CDR1 is GTSNPN and CDR2 is SVGIG (reference sequence). The CDR3 is 12 amino acids. Trimming took 0 bases from V and 13 from J, leaving 15 bases between them. The DNA for the CDR3 is TGTGCCTGGAGTGTAGGGCAGGCATCTGGTTTCTTT. Its protein product is CAWSVGQASGFF.

The V gene is TRBV28, the J gene TRBJ2-3, with 7 nucleotides matching TRBD1. The CDR3 sequence is 14 residues long. In germline, CDR1 is MDHEN, CDR2 SYDVKM. The V segment lost 7 bases and the J segment 1 base; nucleotides outside the gene matches: 5. The CDR3, as DNA: TGTGCCAGCACCGTAGACAGGGGCACAGATACGCAGTATTTT. Residues: CASTVDRGTDTQYF. The full variable domain, with the rest looked up from reference TRBV28 and TRBJ2-3, is DVKVTQSSRYLVKRTGEKVFLECVQDMDHENMFWYRQDPGLGLRLIYFSYDVKMKEKGDIPEGYSVSREKKERFSLILESASTNQTSMYLCASTVDRGTDTQYFGPGTRLTVL.

The chain recombines TRBV7-2 with TRBJ2-5, with D tentatively TRBD1 (6 bases). V dropped 8 bases and J dropped 2 bases, with 18 bases sitting between them. Germline-derived CDR1 and CDR2 are SGHTA and FQGNSA. The CDR3 has 15 amino acids. Here the CDR3 reads CASRRQARGQETQYF. Here the CDR3 DNA reads TGTGCCAGCCGCCGACAGGCTAGAGGGCAAGAGACCCAGTACTTC.

The chain joins TRBV6-4 to TRBJ1-6; D unresolved. The CDR3 runs to 17 residues. CDR1 is MRHNA, CDR2 SNTAGT, per germline. V lost 4 bases, J lost 3 bases, and 16 bases lay in between. CDR3 bases: TGTGCCAGCAGTGGTATGAAGAAGCCACTCTATAATTCACCCCTCCACTTT. Translation: CASSGMKKPLYNSPLHF.

The rearrangement joins TRBV5-1 to TRBJ1-1; TRBD1 matches at 8 bases. Germline CDR1 and CDR2: SGHRS and YFSETQ. The CDR3 runs 16 residues. V dropped 4 bases and J dropped 2; count of bases not matched to a gene: 10. In nucleotides, the CDR3 is TGCGCCAGCAGCCTAGGACAGGGACGGGAAAACACTGAAGCTTTCTTT. It translates to CASSLGQGRENTEAFF.

The chain is built from TRBV4-1 and TRBJ2-7; 11 bases are shared with TRBD1. Germline V gene lookup returns CDR1 MGHRA and CDR2 YSYEKL. The length of the CDR3 is 15 residues. Losses at the gene ends were 1 base for V and 4 bases for J; bases not matched to a gene: 3. CDR3 residues: CASSQGTGGKYEQYF. The DNA for the CDR3 is TGCGCCAGCAGCCAAGGGACAGGGGGCAAATACGAGCAGTACTTC.

The rearrangement links TRBV2 to TRBJ1-5; no definite D call. Trimming stripped 1 base from V and 1 base from J, with 5 bases between. Germline V lookup: CDR1 SNHLY, CDR2 FYNNEI. The CDR3 consists of 14 residues. The CDR3, as DNA: TGTGCCAGCAGTGAAGGCCAGAGCAATCAGCCCCAGCATTTT. It yields the protein CASSEGQSNQPQHF.

There are a few counts of this clone. CDR3 in DNA: TGTGCCATCAGTGGCCAGGGGCGCACAGATACGCAGTATTTT. It is translated as CAISGQGRTDTQYF. This rearrangement joins TRBV10-3 to TRBJ2-3; weak D call: TRBD1 (6 bases). Trimming cost V 4 bases and J 1 base, with 9 bases left between them. CDR1 and CDR2 from the germline V gene are ENHRY and SYGVKD. This CDR3 has 14 amino acids.

The rearrangement joins TRBV15 to TRBJ2-5, with 11 bases aligning to TRBD2. In germline, CDR1 is LNHNV, CDR2 YYDKDF (reference sequence). V was pared by 5 bases and J by 7 bases, with 3 bases of the junction left unmatched. This CDR3 has 13 residues. CDR3 sequence reads: CATSRSGGGTQYF. DNA for the CDR3: TGTGCCACCAGCCGTAGCGGGGGGGGGACCCAGTACTTC.

This clone was observed a single time. The chain combines TRBV28 with TRBJ2-5, with D hard to call. The V gene lost 5 bases and the J gene lost 2 bases, with 9 bases spanning the gap. The CDR3 is 13 residues long. In germline, CDR1 is MDHEN, CDR2 SYDVKM. CDR3 in amino acids: CASSPQIQETQYF. DNA of the CDR3: TGTGCCAGCAGTCCTCAGATACAAGAGACCCAGTACTTC.

CDR3 protein: CASSRGRGLGPQYF. In DNA, the CDR3 is TGTGCCAGCTCACGCGGACGGGGCCTAGGACCCCAGTACTTC. V gene TRBV18 combines with J gene TRBJ2-5; either TRBD1 or TRBD2 may fit D (5 bases each). CDR3 length: 14 residues. Germline lookup yields CDR1 KGHSH and CDR2 LQKENI. Trimming pared 4 bases from V and 9 bases from J, leaving 18 bases between. Complete variable domain (other parts from reference TRBV18 and TRBJ2-5): NAGVMQNPRHLVRRRGQEARLRCSPMKGHSHVYWYRQLPEEGLKFMVYLQKENIIDESGMPKERFSAEFPKEGPSILRIQQVVRGDSAAYFCASSRGRGLGPQYFGPGTRLLVL.

The V call is TRBV5-1, the J call TRBJ2-2; D tentatively fits TRBD1 or TRBD2 (6 bases each). The CDR3 is 14 amino acids. V dropped 4 bases and J dropped 4 bases, with 11 bases sitting between them. CDR1 and CDR2 (germline): SGHRS, YFSETQ. CDR3 in amino acids: CASSTGGSTGELFF. In nucleotides, the CDR3 is TGCGCCAGCAGCACCGGGGGCTCCACCGGGGAGCTGTTTTTT.

The chain couples TRBV10-3 to TRBJ1-5, with D unresolved. The ends were cut back, 5 bases at V and 7 bases at J, with 12 bases in the middle. Germline V lookup: CDR1 ENHRY, CDR2 SYGVKD. The CDR3 totals 13 residues. This chain's CDR3 is CAISPGEGQPQHF. The DNA of the CDR3 is TGTGCCATCAGTCCTGGGGAGGGACAGCCCCAGCATTTT.

V and J are TRBV4-1 and TRBJ2-1, with D possibly matching TRBD1 (6 bases). The germline V gene has CDR1 MGHRA and CDR2 YSYEKL. The length of the CDR3 is 15 residues. Trimming pared 3 bases from V and 8 bases from J, leaving 17 bases between. The CDR3 bases are TGCGCCAGCAGCCAGCAACAGGGAACTGTGGATGAGCAGTTCTTC. Protein: CASSQQQGTVDEQFF.

The chain employs TRBV11-2 and TRBJ1-6, with TRBD1 matching 10 bases. Germline CDR1 SGHAT, CDR2 FQNNGV. Germline trimming cut 5 bases from V and 7 bases from J; bases unmatched to any gene: 2. The CDR3 sequence is 14 residues long. CDR3 coding DNA: TGTGCCAGCAGCCTGACAGGGGGCAATTCACCCCTCCACTTT. It translates to CASSLTGGNSPLHF.